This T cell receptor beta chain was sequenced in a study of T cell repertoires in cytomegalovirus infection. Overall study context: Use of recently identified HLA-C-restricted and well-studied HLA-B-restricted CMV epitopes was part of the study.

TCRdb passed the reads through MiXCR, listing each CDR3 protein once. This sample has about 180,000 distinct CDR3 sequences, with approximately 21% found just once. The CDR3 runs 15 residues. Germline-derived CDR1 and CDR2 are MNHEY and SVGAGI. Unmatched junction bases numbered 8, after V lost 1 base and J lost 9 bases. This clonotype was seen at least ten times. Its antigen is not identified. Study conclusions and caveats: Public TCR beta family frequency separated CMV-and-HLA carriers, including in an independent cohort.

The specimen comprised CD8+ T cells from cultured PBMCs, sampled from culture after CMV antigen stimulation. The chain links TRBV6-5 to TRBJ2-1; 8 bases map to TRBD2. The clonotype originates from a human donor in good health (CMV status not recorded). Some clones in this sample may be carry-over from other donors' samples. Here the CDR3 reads CASSYYTAGGGEQFF. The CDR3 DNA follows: TGTGCCAGCAGTTACTATACCGCGGGGGGCGGTGAGCAGTTCTTC.